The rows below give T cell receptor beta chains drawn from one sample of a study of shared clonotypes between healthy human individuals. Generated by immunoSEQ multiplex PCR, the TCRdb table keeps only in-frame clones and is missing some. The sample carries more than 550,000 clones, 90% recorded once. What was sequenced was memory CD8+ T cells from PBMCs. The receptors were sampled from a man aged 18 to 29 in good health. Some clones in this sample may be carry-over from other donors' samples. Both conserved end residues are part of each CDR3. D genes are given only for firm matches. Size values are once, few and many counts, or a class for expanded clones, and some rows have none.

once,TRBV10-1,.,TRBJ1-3,TGCGCCAGCAGTTGGAGTCTGGCCCCGAGCTCTGGAAACACCATATATTTT,CASSWSLAPSSGNTIYF
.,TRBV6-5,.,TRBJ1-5,TGTGCCAGCAGTTATTTACTAGGGGATAGCAATCAGCCCCAGCATTTT,CASSYLLGDSNQPQHF
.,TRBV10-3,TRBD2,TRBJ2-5,TGTGCCATCAGTGACCCCGGACTAGCGGGAGCGATCGGGGAGACCCAGTACTTC,CAISDPGLAGAIGETQYF
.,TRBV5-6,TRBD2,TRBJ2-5,TGTGCCAGCACCAAATTGGACGAGGGACTAGCGGGAGGTGTCCAGTACTTC,CASTKLDEGLAGGVQYF
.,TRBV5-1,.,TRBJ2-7,TGCGCCAGCAGCTACACTCTGGGGCTCTCTTCCTACGAGCAGTACTTC,CASSYTLGLSSYEQYF
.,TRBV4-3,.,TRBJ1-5,TGCGCCAGCAGCGGGCAGCCCCAGCATTTT,CASSGQPQHF
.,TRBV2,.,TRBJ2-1,TGTGCCAGCAGGAGTGGTTTTGAGGTGGAAAGCTCCTACAATGAGCAGTTCTTC,CASRSGFEVESSYNEQFF
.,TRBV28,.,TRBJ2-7,TGTGCCAGCAGTTTAACGGGCGGGGACTACGAGCAGTACTTC,CASSLTGGDYEQYF
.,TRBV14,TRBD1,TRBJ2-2,TGTGCCAGCAGCCACGCCTACCCCGACAGGGGGATTTCCGGGGAGCTGTTTTTT,CASSHAYPDRGISGELFF
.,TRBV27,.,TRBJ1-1,TGTGCCAGCAGTTTCGCAGGGATGAACACTGAAGCTTTCTTT,CASSFAGMNTEAFF
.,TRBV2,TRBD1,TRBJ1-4,TGTGCCAGCAGTTCAACGCAGGGGGCCGGGCAGGCCGCTAATGAAAAACTGTTTTTT,CASSSTQGAGQAANEKLFF
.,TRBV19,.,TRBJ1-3,TGTGCCCTCGACGGAGTGTGGGAAAACACCATATATTTT,CALDGVWENTIYF
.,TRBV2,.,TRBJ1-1,TGTGCCAGCAGCGCCACAGTAGCCGGCACTGAAGCTTTCTTT,CASSATVAGTEAFF
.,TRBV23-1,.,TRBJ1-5,TGCGCCAGCAGTCAACCGACTTGGCCCGATTTTAGGAAATGCAATCAGCCCCAGCATTTT,CASSQPTWPDFRKCNQPQHF
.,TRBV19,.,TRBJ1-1,TGTGCCAGTACCTATGGGCCGTTGGGAAACACTGAAGCTTTCTTT,CASTYGPLGNTEAFF
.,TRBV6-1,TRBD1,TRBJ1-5,TGTGCCAGCAGTGAAGGGGTAGGGGGCGGTCAGCCCCAGCATTTT,CASSEGVGGGQPQHF